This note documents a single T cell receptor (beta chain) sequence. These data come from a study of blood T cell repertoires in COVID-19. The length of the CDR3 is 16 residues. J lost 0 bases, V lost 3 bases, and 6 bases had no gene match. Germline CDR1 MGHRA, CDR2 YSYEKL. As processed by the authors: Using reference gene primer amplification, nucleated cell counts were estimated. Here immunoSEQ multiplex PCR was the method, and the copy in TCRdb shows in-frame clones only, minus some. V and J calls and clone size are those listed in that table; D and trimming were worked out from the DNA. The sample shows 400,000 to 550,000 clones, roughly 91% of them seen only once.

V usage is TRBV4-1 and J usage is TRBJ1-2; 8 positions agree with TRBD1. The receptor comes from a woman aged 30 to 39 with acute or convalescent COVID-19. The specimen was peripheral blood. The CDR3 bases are TGCGCCAGCAGCCAGATTACAGGGGGAGCTAACTATGGCTACACCTTC. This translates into CASSQITGGANYGYTF.